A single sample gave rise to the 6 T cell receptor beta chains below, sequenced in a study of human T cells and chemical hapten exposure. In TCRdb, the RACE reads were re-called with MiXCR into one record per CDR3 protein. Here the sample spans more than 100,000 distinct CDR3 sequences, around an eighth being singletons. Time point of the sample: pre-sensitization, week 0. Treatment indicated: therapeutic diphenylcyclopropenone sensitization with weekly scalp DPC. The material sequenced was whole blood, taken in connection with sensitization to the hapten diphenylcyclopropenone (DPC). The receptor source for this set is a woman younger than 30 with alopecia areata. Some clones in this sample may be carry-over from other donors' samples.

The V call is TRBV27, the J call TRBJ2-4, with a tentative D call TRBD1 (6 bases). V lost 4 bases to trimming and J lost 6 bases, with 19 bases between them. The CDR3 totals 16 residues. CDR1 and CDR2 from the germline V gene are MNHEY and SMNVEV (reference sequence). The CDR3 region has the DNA TGTGCCAGCAGTTCGCCGGGACACGGTGTCGGAAACATTCAGTACTTC. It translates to CASSSPGHGVGNIQYF.

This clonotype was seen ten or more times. The CDR3 DNA is TGCAGTGCTAGATTAGCGGGGGGGCACCTCGAGCAGTACTTC. This codes for CSARLAGGHLEQYF. The chain combines TRBV20-1 with TRBJ2-7; 11 positions match TRBD2. J was trimmed by 6 bases and V by 2 bases; bases with no gene match: 6. This CDR3 spans 14 amino acids. Germline V CDR1 and CDR2: DFQATT, SNEGSKA (reference sequence).

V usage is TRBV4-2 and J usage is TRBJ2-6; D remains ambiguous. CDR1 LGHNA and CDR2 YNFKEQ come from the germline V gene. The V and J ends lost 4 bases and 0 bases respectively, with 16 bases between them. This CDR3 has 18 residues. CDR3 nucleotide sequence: TGTGCCAGCAGCCCAGTAGGCCAGATCTACTCTGGGGCCAACGTCCTGACTTTC. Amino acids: CASSPVGQIYSGANVLTF.

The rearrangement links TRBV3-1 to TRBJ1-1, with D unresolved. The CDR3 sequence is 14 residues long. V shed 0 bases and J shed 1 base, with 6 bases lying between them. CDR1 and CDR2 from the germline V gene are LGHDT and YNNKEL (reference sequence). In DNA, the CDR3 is TGTGCCAGCAGCCAAGAAAGAGGGAACACTGAAGCTTTCTTT. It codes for CASSQERGNTEAFF.

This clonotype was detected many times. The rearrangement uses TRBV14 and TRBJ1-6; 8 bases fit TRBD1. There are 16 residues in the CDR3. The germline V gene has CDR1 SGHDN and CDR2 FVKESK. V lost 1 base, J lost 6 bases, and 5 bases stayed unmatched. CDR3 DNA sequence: TGTGCCAGCAGCCAAGGACAGGGGCTTACTAATTCACCCCTCCACTTT. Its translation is CASSQGQGLTNSPLHF.

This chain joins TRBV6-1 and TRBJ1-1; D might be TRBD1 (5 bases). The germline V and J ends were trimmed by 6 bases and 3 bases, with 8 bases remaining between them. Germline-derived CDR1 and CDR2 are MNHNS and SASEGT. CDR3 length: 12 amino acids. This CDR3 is CASREGYTEAFF. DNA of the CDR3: TGTGCCAGCAGAGAGGGGTACACTGAAGCTTTCTTT.